This T cell receptor (beta chain) was obtained from a study of blood T cells in healthy people across ages. CDR1 is SGHTA, CDR2 FQGNSA, per germline. The germline V and J ends were trimmed by 5 bases and 4 bases, with 11 bases remaining between them. This CDR3 is built from 13 residues. The donors, healthy Caucasians from Russia, were aged about 6 to 95. Sample-barcoded 5' priming and a J-beta primer mix drove a second PCR of about 7 to 12 cycles. One entry per CDR3 protein results from TCRdb running MiXCR on the 5' RACE reads. The table shows about 1.4 million distinct CDR3 sequences, with almost 60% occurring only once.

The receptor's source is a young man in good health. This rearrangement joins TRBV7-2 to TRBJ1-2; D is undetermined. The sample taken for sequencing was blood. The CDR3 DNA is TGTGCCAGCAGCACCACCGCCTCCTATGGCTACACCTTC. This encodes CASSTTASYGYTF. The whole variable domain, remainder taken from reference TRBV7-2 and TRBJ1-2, is GAGVSQSPSNKVTEKGKDVELRCDPISGHTALYWYRQSLGQGLEFLIYFQGNSAPDKSGLPSDRFSAERTGGSVSTLTIQRTQQEDSAVYLCASSTTASYGYTFGSGTRLTVV.